This T cell receptor (beta chain) emerged from a study of beta chain features in type 1 diabetes. Whole-study results and caveats: Whether HLA type affects TCRB rearrangement stayed undetermined in the present work. Within each of all four CD4+ subsets, Type 1 diabetes patients had TCRB CDR3s that were moderately but significantly shorter.

Every bit of the isolated RNA underwent reverse transcription, so sequencing read expressed TCRB transcripts. Regulatory, naive and central memory T cell samples averaged approximately 3.5 million reads. TCRdb's table, derived via immunoSEQ multiplex PCR, lists solely in-frame clones and lacks some. The data hold more than 250,000 clones, with just over 20% observed a single time. Cells sorted by CD45RO/CCR7/CD25/CD127/CD95/CD27 comprised CD4+ naive, central memory, regulatory and stem cell-like memory cells. Germline V gene data show CDR1 as SGDLS and CDR2 as YYNGEE. Trimming shortened V by 3 bases and J by 3 bases, and 10 bases separated the two germline ends. The length of the CDR3 is 13 residues. Concerning this clone: The antigen is unknown.

The gene calls are TRBV9 and TRBJ2-7; D is ambiguous. Sequencing used naive CD4+ T cells from blood. The sequence was obtained from a woman aged 40 to 49 with type 1 diabetes. The CDR3 sequence is CASSGLSGYEQYF. The CDR3 DNA reads TGTGCCAGCAGCGGTCTCTCCGGCTACGAGCAGTACTTC.